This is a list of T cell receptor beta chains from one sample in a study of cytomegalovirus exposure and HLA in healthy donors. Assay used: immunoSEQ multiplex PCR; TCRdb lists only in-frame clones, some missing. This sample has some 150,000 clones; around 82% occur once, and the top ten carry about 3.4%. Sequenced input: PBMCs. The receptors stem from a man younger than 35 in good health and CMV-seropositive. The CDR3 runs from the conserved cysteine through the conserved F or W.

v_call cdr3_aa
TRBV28 CASSLLPGLTLMSSYNEQFF
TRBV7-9 CASSLSETEAFF
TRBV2 CASSRWTSGNNEQFF
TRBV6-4 CASSDSFRDRGRTDTQYF
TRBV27 CASSYQGTGNTIYF
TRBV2 CASSFLSYNEQFF
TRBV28 CASSLGTDHEKLFF
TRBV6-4 CASSDTSGGGTGANVLTF
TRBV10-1 CASPTETSGSAYNEQFF
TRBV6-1 CASSEGAYSGNTIYF
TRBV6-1 CASSWEQFYGYTF
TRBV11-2 CASSPRTGVLRNEQFF
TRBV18 CASSLGLAGDEQYF
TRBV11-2 CASSLGGSAYNEQFF
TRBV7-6 CASSLEGPGQLNTEAFF
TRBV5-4 CASSLAGTGIYEQYF
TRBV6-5 CASSPSGGSNQPQHF
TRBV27 CASSLTGATSYNEQFF
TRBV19 CASFPLSSGNTIYF
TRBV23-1 CASSPPLAGGENNTEAFF
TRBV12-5 CASGLVLAGVAGELFF
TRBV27 CASSWGWGSSYEQYF
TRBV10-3 CATSGQTRTSGTNYEQYF
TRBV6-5 CASSSLGGNYGYTF
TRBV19 CASLDRGNNEQFF
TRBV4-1 CASSWTSGSSYNEQFF
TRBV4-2 CASSPPRDRVEKLFF
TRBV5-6 CASSGRGGQETQYF
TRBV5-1 CASSPTGSGVPEAFF
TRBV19 CASSIQPSGSYEQYF
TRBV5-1 CASSEAGTTYEQYF
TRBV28 CASSPGGSNQPQHF
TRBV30 CAWRQGTGEQYF
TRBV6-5 CASRSGGFLGDTQYF
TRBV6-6 CASSTRRESFNQPQHF
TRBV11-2 CASSWTRGGTDTQYF
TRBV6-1 CASSEAGTGTRGYTF
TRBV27 CASSLIQQGSTDTQYF
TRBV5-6 CASHRGGVSGNTIYF
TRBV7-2 CASSLGSGAREGPQHF
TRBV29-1 CSVEGLAGGNEQYF
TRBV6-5 CASSYQGAGTEAFF
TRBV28 CASSLQGHQRGYTF
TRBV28 CASRRGQGAWEQYF
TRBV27 CASGSPDTQYF
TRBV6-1 CAPREGGDQPQHF
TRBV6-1 CATRRVSGNQPQHF
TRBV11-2 CASSAGTGGYEQYF
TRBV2 CASSVSMNTEAFF
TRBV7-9 CASSLDRGEQYF
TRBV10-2 CASTQTGYEQYF
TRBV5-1 CASSLGGPTNEKLFF
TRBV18 CASSPPEVEQFF